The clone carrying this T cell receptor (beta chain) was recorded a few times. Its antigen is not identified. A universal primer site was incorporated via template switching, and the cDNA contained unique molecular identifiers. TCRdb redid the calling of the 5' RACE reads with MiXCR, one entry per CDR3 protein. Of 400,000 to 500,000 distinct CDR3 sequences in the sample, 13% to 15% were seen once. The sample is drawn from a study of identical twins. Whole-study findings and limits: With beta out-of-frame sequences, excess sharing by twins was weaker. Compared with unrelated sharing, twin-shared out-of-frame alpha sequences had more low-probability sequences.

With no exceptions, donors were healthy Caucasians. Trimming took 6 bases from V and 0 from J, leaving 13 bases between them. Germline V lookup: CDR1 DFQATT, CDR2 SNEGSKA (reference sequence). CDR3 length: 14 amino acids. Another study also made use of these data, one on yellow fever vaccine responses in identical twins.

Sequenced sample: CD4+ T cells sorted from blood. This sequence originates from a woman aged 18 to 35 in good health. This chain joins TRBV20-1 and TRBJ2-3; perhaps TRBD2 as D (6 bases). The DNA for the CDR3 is TGCAGTGCCCCCCGTGGGGGGAGCACAGATACGCAGTATTTT. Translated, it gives CSAPRGGSTDTQYF.